These 16 T cell receptor beta chains originate from one sample sequenced in a study of cytomegalovirus exposure and HLA in healthy donors (dated by TCRdb to the late 2010s). The protocol used for the library was the immunoSEQ multiplex PCR assay. For the multiplex PCR, a mixture combining 60 forward primers for TCR Vbeta segments and 13 reverse primers for TCR Jbeta segments was used. The immuneACCESS repertoire file appears here via TCRdb, limited to in-frame rearrangements. These files lack a portion of the clones; in checked studies, under half of the deficit traces to unresolved V genes, and the cause of the others is not known. The sample has 95,000 to 150,000 clones on record, over 80% of them singletons. 2% to 2.5% of the sample comes from the top ten. The specimen sequenced was PBMCs. These TCRs come from a young man in good health and CMV-seronegative.

This clone was picked up a small number of times. The chain has TRBV9 and TRBJ1-6, with 9 positions matching TRBD1. The germline CDR1 and CDR2 sequences are SGDLS and YYNGEE. V shed 5 bases, J shed 5 bases, and the junction held 8 bases outside the gene matches. This CDR3 comprises 16 residues. In nucleotides, the CDR3 is TGTGCCAGCAGGAGGGACAGGGCAACCGATAATTCACCCCTCCACTTT. Protein: CASRRDRATDNSPLHF.

This rearrangement joins TRBV15 to TRBJ1-1, with TRBD1 identical over 7 bases. The CDR3 spans 15 residues. Per germline, CDR1 LNHNV and CDR2 YYDKDF (reference sequence). V shed 3 bases and J 6 bases; nucleotides not matched to a gene: 10. The CDR3 sequence is CATSRQQGMGAEAFF. The CDR3 DNA follows: TGTGCCACCAGCAGGCAACAGGGGATGGGCGCTGAAGCTTTCTTT.

The rearrangement uses TRBV5-5 and TRBJ1-4; D gene ambiguous. V lost 1 base and J 3 bases, leaving 13 bases between the germline ends. In germline, CDR1 is SGHKS, CDR2 YYEKEE (reference sequence). The CDR3 totals 16 residues. The CDR3 spells CASSLIALRANEKLFF. The CDR3 DNA is TGTGCCAGCAGCTTGATAGCTTTGAGGGCTAATGAAAAACTGTTTTTT.

The V and J genes are TRBV9 and TRBJ2-7; a possible D gene is TRBD2 (7 bases). This CDR3 has 14 amino acids. Germline V gene lookup returns CDR1 SGDLS and CDR2 YYNGEE. Trimming shortened V by 10 bases and J by 2 bases, and 19 bases separated the two germline ends. Here the CDR3 reads CAFEGGCPTYEQYF. As DNA, the CDR3 is TGTGCCTTTGAGGGGGGGTGCCCCACCTACGAGCAGTACTTC.

This clone was counted once. This chain joins TRBV19 and TRBJ1-1; D is possibly TRBD1 (5 bases). Germline CDR1 and CDR2: LNHDA and SQIVND (reference sequence). The CDR3 length is 14 residues. V was clipped by 7 bases and J by 1 base, with 13 bases between them. In DNA, the CDR3 is TGTGCCAGTATCCTCCAGGGTTCGAACACTGAAGCTTTCTTT. This codes for CASILQGSNTEAFF.

V gene TRBV5-1 combines with J gene TRBJ1-2, with 9 bases lining up with TRBD1. The junction had 2 bases not matched to a gene; V was cut back by 1 base and J by 4 bases. The length of the CDR3 is 14 residues. Germline values: CDR1 SGHRS, CDR2 YFSETQ. CDR3 loop: CASSLPGQGYGYTF. As DNA, the CDR3 is TGCGCCAGCAGCTTGCCGGGACAGGGCTATGGCTACACCTTC.

This clone was detected once. V and J are TRBV5-4 and TRBJ2-7; TRBD2 matches at 8 bases. The CDR3 has 15 amino acids. Germline V gene lookup returns CDR1 SGHNT and CDR2 YYREEE (reference sequence). The V segment lost 3 bases and the J segment 2 bases; nucleotides outside the gene matches: 7. CDR3 nucleotides: TGTGCCAGCAGCTCTGAGTTCGGGGGGGCCTACGAGCAGTACTTC. It codes for CASSSEFGGAYEQYF. Together with reference TRBV5-4 and TRBJ2-7, the CDR3 gives the full variable domain: ETGVTQSPTHLIKTRGQQVTLRCSSQSGHNTVSWYQQALGQGPQFIFQYYREEENGRGNFPPRFSGLQFPNYSSELNVNALELDDSALYLCASSSEFGGAYEQYFGPGTRLTVT.

J is TRBJ2-5 and V is TRBV5-1, with D maybe TRBD2 (6 bases). The ends were cut back, 0 bases at V and 5 bases at J, with 8 bases in the middle. The length of the CDR3 is 13 residues. CDR1 is SGHRS, CDR2 YFSETQ, per germline. The CDR3 DNA reads TGCGCCAGCAGCTTGGGGGGGGAGGAGACCCAGTACTTC. Translation gives CASSLGGEETQYF.

This chain connects TRBV28 to TRBJ1-1; the match to TRBD1 covers 7 bases. The V and J ends lost 10 bases and 3 bases, in that order; junction bases with no gene match: 8. The germline V gene has CDR1 MDHEN and CDR2 SYDVKM. This CDR3 has 13 residues. CDR3: CATSGDSYTEAFF. The CDR3 DNA reads as TGTGCCACCTCGGGGGACAGTTACACTGAAGCTTTCTTT.

The V gene is TRBV5-4, the J gene TRBJ2-3, with D unresolved. CDR1 and CDR2 (germline): SGHNT, YYREEE (reference sequence). The V gene lost 4 bases and the J gene lost 1 base, with 13 bases spanning the gap. The CDR3 is made up of 15 amino acids. CDR3 sequence reads: CASSPEYPGTDTQYF. For the CDR3, the DNA is TGTGCCAGCAGCCCAGAATACCCCGGCACAGATACGCAGTATTTT. The variable domain in full, completed from reference TRBV5-4 and TRBJ2-3, reads ETGVTQSPTHLIKTRGQQVTLRCSSQSGHNTVSWYQQALGQGPQFIFQYYREEENGRGNFPPRFSGLQFPNYSSELNVNALELDDSALYLCASSPEYPGTDTQYFGPGTRLTVL.

V and J are TRBV7-9 and TRBJ1-1, with D possibly being TRBD1 (5 bases). This CDR3 comprises 13 residues. Between the trimmed V and J ends, which lost 6 bases and 0 bases, there was a span of 8 bases. CDR1 is SEHNR and CDR2 is FQNEAQ in the germline V gene (reference sequence). CDR3 DNA sequence: TGTGCCAGCAGTGGGGCTATGAACACTGAAGCTTTCTTT. This sequence encodes CASSGAMNTEAFF.

This clone has a handful of counts. The gene calls are TRBV7-6 and TRBJ1-1; D might be TRBD1 (6 bases). The CDR3 has 12 amino acids. Trimming shortened V by 4 bases and J by 4 bases, and 7 bases separated the two germline ends. The germline V gene has CDR1 SGHVS and CDR2 FNYEAQ. CDR3 region: CASSSGATEAFF. In nucleotides, the CDR3 is TGTGCCAGCAGCTCAGGGGCCACTGAAGCTTTCTTT. Based on the CDR3 plus reference TRBV7-6 and TRBJ1-1, the full variable domain is GAGVSQSPRYKVTKRGQDVALRCDPISGHVSLYWYRQALGQGPEFLTYFNYEAQQDKSGLPNDRFSAERPEGSISTLTIQRTEQRDSAMYRCASSSGATEAFFGQGTRLTVV.

The chain joins TRBV7-2 to TRBJ1-1; a weak D match, TRBD1 (6 bases). CDR3 length: 16 amino acids. The germline V gene has CDR1 SGHTA and CDR2 FQGNSA. The V end was cut by 5 bases, the J end by 0 bases, with 16 bases between. The CDR3 DNA reads as TGTGCCAGCAGCCGACTATCAGGGGTTTTGAACACTGAAGCTTTCTTT. It encodes CASSRLSGVLNTEAFF. The full variable domain, rest sourced from reference TRBV7-2 and TRBJ1-1, is GAGVSQSPSNKVTEKGKDVELRCDPISGHTALYWYRQSLGQGLEFLIYFQGNSAPDKSGLPSDRFSAERTGGSVSTLTIQRTQQEDSAVYLCASSRLSGVLNTEAFFGQGTRLTVV.

The chain employs TRBV15 and TRBJ2-5; D is perhaps TRBD1 (6 bases). Germline values: CDR1 LNHNV, CDR2 YYDKDF (reference sequence). V shed 2 bases and J shed 1 base, with 11 bases lying between them. There are 15 residues in the CDR3. Here the CDR3 reads CATSRSRTAQETQYF. The CDR3 DNA is TGTGCCACCAGCAGATCGAGGACAGCCCAAGAGACCCAGTACTTC.

The chain links TRBV9 to TRBJ2-1; D might be TRBD1 (6 bases). This CDR3 comprises 13 residues. Germline assignment: CDR1 SGDLS and CDR2 YYNGEE. V lost 7 bases and J 5 bases, leaving 13 bases between the germline ends. CDR3 sequence reads: CASSDSADNEQFF. The CDR3 coding sequence is TGTGCCAGCTCGGACAGCGCCGACAATGAGCAGTTCTTC.

The rearrangement uses TRBV7-9 and TRBJ2-5; 12 positions agree with TRBD1. The V gene end was trimmed by 2 bases and the J gene end by 6 bases; junction bases not matched to a gene: 4. There are 15 residues in the CDR3. CDR1 is SEHNR and CDR2 is FQNEAQ in the germline V gene (reference sequence). The CDR3 loop is CASSLPGQGAKTQYF. Written as DNA, the CDR3 is TGTGCCAGCAGCTTACCGGGACAGGGGGCGAAGACCCAGTACTTC. The variable domain in full, with the rest retrieved from reference TRBV7-9 and TRBJ2-5, is DTGVSQNPRHKITKRGQNVTFRCDPISEHNRLYWYRQTLGQGPEFLTYFQNEAQLEKSRLLSDRFSAERPKGSFSTLEIQRTEQGDSAMYLCASSLPGQGAKTQYFGPGTRLLVL.